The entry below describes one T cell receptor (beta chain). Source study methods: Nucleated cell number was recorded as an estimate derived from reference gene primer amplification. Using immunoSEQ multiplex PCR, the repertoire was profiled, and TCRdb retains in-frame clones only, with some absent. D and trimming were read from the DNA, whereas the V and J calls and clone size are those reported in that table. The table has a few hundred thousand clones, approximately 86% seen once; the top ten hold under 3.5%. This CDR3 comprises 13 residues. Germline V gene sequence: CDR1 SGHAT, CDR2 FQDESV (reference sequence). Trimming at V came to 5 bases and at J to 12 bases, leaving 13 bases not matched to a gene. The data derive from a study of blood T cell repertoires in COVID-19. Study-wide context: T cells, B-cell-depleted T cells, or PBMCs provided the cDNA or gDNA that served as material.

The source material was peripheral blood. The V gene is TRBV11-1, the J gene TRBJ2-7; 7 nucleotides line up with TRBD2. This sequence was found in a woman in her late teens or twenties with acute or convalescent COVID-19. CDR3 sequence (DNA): TGTGCCAGCAGCCCCTCCGGACTAGTGCGGGGGTACTTC. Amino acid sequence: CASSPSGLVRGYF.